Reported below is one TCR beta chain. This specimen belongs to a study of response to subunit inactivated influenza vaccine. The V gene end was trimmed by 6 bases and the J gene end by 3 bases; junction bases not matched to a gene: 8. Germline V gene lookup returns CDR1 MDHEN and CDR2 SYDVKM. This CDR3 comprises 14 residues. TCRdb called the RT-PCR reads again in MiXCR, with one record for every CDR3 protein. Of a few hundred thousand distinct CDR3 sequences in the sample, approximately 10% were seen once. The same specimen was also included in a second study, on T cells expressing NK-cell markers. Per that paper: In generating TCR beta cDNA, 5'RACE template switching with UMIs was used. Repertoires of TCR beta were obtained from T cells sorted as CD3+CD56+NKG2C+, CD3+CD56+NKG2C- and CD3+CD56-NKG2C+. Seropositivity for HCMV was found in seven of the eight sequenced donors, with one seronegative. The authors restricted sorting to alpha-beta TCR T cells with an anti-gamma-delta TCR antibody in several experiments. In 5 to 7 donors, dominant CD3+CD56+NKG2C+ clones formed roughly 1.0-8% of CD8+ cells.

This sample comprised PBMCs from blood, obtained on the day of vaccination. This clonotype was sampled from a man aged 45-65 years who received an inactivated influenza vaccine. This chain joins TRBV28 and TRBJ2-7; 7 nucleotides align to TRBD2. The CDR3 here is CASRQRDPVYEQYF. The DNA for the CDR3 is TGTGCCAGCAGACAGCGGGACCCAGTCTACGAGCAGTACTTC. Looking up the rest from reference TRBV28 and TRBJ2-7 gives the full variable domain: DVKVTQSSRYLVKRTGEKVFLECVQDMDHENMFWYRQDPGLGLRLIYFSYDVKMKEKGDIPEGYSVSREKKERFSLILESASTNQTSMYLCASRQRDPVYEQYFGPGTRLTVT.